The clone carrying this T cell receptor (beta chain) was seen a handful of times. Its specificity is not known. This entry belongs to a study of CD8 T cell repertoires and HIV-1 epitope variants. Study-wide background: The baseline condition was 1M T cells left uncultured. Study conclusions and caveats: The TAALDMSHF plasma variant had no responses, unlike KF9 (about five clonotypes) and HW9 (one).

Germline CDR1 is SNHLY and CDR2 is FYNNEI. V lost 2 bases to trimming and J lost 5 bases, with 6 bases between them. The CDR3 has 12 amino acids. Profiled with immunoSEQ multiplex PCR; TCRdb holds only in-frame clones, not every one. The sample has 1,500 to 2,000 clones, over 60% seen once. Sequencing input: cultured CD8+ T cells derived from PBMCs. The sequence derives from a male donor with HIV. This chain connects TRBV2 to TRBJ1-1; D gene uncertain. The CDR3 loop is CASSEWGTEAFF. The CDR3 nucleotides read TGTGCCAGCAGTGAATGGGGAACTGAAGCTTTCTTT.